In this sample, the clone carrying this T cell receptor (beta chain) turned up a few times. Its antigen is currently unknown. From germline, CDR1 is SNHLY and CDR2 FYNNEI. The V gene end was trimmed by 7 bases and the J gene end by 8 bases; junction bases not matched to a gene: 11. This CDR3 is built from 14 residues. This entry comes from a study of cytotoxic CD8 clonotypes in ibrutinib-treated CLL. Findings and limits, study-wide: Clonality showed a rise at ibrutinib response that reversed toward baseline at progression. Few clonotypes were public, and these shrank or held steady under treatment.

Sequencing sought depths of 1 in 200,000 to 1 in 1 million T cells. Assay used: immunoSEQ multiplex PCR; TCRdb lists only in-frame clones, some missing. In the table there are 20,000 to 25,000 clones, approximately 71% of which are singletons. The V call is TRBV2, the J call TRBJ2-7; 10 bases align to TRBD1. The starting material was PBMCs, obtained after 12 months of ibrutinib treatment. The clonotype originates from a human donor with chronic lymphocytic leukemia. The CDR3 bases are TGTGCCAGCATAACCCGGGACAGGGGTTTGCAGCAGTACTTC. Its protein is CASITRDRGLQQYF.